These 29 T cell receptor beta chains were sequenced from one sample in a study of blood T cells in healthy people across ages. The use of a sample-barcoded 5' primer and a J-beta primer mix characterized a second PCR of roughly 6 to 11 cycles. TCRdb analysed the 5' RACE reads with MiXCR anew, one entry per CDR3 protein. The sample has about 1.6 million distinct CDR3 sequences, 30% to 40% seen once. The sequencing sample was made of blood. The receptors shown here come from a woman in her 30s in good health.

The rearrangement links TRBV5-5 to TRBJ2-1; 8 nucleotides agree with TRBD2. Looked up from germline, CDR1 is SGHKS and CDR2 is YYEKEE (reference sequence). This CDR3 comprises 15 residues. Trimming at V came to 2 bases and at J to 6 bases, leaving 7 bases not matched to a gene. Here the CDR3 reads CASSFSGVPPNEQFF. CDR3 in DNA: TGTGCCAGCAGCTTTAGCGGGGTTCCGCCCAATGAGCAGTTCTTC. Combining the CDR3 with reference TRBV5-5 and TRBJ2-1 gives the whole variable domain DAGVTQSPTHLIKTRGQQVTLRCSPISGHKSVSWYQQVLGQGPQFIFQYYEKEERGRGNFPDRFSARQFPNYSSELNVNALLLGDSALYLCASSFSGVPPNEQFFGPGTRLTVL.

This clonotype occurred many times. J is TRBJ2-4 and V is TRBV5-5; D not resolved. The CDR3 contains 16 residues. Germline V lookup: CDR1 SGHKS, CDR2 YYEKEE (reference sequence). With 4 bases removed from V and 1 base from J, the gap between germline ends came to 15 bases. CDR3 amino acids: CASSAENSRAKNIQYF. The CDR3 bases are TGTGCCAGCAGCGCAGAAAACTCGAGGGCCAAAAACATTCAGTACTTC.

The genes are TRBV7-9 and TRBJ1-2; D ambiguous. The CDR3 is made up of 12 amino acids. The germline V gene has CDR1 SEHNR and CDR2 FQNEAQ (reference sequence). The V gene lost 1 base and the J gene lost 9 bases, with 9 bases spanning the gap. The CDR3 loop reads CASSLEGRSYTF. Here the CDR3 DNA reads TGTGCCAGCAGCTTAGAGGGTCGGAGCTACACCTTC.

This clonotype was seen a few times. The chain is built from TRBV3-1 and TRBJ2-2, with 10 bases lining up with TRBD2. V dropped 3 bases and J dropped 4; count of bases not matched to a gene: 2. The CDR3 loop spans 15 amino acids. Germline values: CDR1 LGHDT, CDR2 YNNKEL (reference sequence). This CDR3 is CASSHASGGTGELFF. DNA for the CDR3: TGTGCCAGCAGCCATGCTAGCGGGGGCACCGGGGAGCTGTTTTTT.

Remarks on this clonotype: A read error may account for a junction end that differs from germline. V gene TRBV7-3 combines with J gene TRBJ2-2, with 8 bases identical to TRBD2. From germline, CDR1 is SGHTA and CDR2 FQGTGA. The CDR3 covers 16 residues. The CDR3 DNA reads as TGTGCCAGCAGCTTAAATGCGGGGGGCAACTTCGGGGAGATGTTTTTT. Residues: CASSLNAGGNFGEMFF.

This chain connects TRBV7-6 to TRBJ1-3; D unresolved. With 5 bases removed from V and 0 bases from J, the gap between germline ends came to 8 bases. Germline V gene sequence: CDR1 SGHVS, CDR2 FNYEAQ. The CDR3 totals 14 residues. The CDR3 here is CASSISVSGNTIYF. The CDR3 bases are TGTGCCAGCAGCATCTCCGTCTCTGGAAACACCATATATTTT.

This clonotype was found a few times. The chain links TRBV18 to TRBJ2-1; D unclear. CDR3 length equals 13 residues. The V gene's germline CDR1 is KGHSH and CDR2 LQKENI. The V end lost 3 bases, the J end lost 8 bases, and 11 bases lay between the germline ends. In DNA form, the CDR3 reads TGTGCCAGCTCACCCGCTGTAGACGATGAGCAGTTCTTC. This gives the protein CASSPAVDDEQFF.

This clonotype showed up just once. The rearrangement joins TRBV2 to TRBJ2-4, with 7 bases identical to TRBD1. The better agreement between TRBJ2-7 and the DNA end casts doubt on the J call. The CDR3 loop spans 13 amino acids. Germline V lookup: CDR1 SNHLY, CDR2 FYNNEI. The CDR3 DNA follows: TGTGCCAGCAGTGACGACAGGGACCACGAGCAGTACTTC. This sequence encodes CASSDDRDHEQYF.

This clonotype was detected only a few times. The gene calls are TRBV28 and TRBJ2-7; 9 positions agree with TRBD2. V trimming: 6 bases; J trimming: 2 bases; junction bases outside the gene matches: 8. The CDR3 runs to 15 residues. Germline CDR1 is MDHEN and CDR2 is SYDVKM. The chain's CDR3 is CASRGSGSATYEQYF. The CDR3 DNA reads as TGTGCCAGCAGAGGTAGCGGGAGCGCTACCTACGAGCAGTACTTC.

The chain couples TRBV10-1 to TRBJ1-1, with D possibly TRBD1 on 6 matching bases. In germline, CDR1 is WNHNN, CDR2 SYGVQD (reference sequence). Trimming cost V 6 bases and J 4 bases, with 18 bases left between them. The CDR3 runs 15 residues. CDR3 in amino acids: CASRSSKGESTEAFF. The CDR3 coding sequence is TGCGCCAGCAGGAGCAGTAAGGGGGAAAGCACTGAAGCTTTCTTT.

The chain recombines TRBV5-6 with TRBJ2-4, with D perhaps matching TRBD1 or TRBD2 (5 bases each). The CDR3 runs 18 residues. The V end lost 3 bases, the J end lost 1 base, and 20 bases lay between the germline ends. Looked up from germline, CDR1 is SGHDT and CDR2 is YYEEEE. The CDR3 loop is CASSSRDAGPEAKNIQYF. In DNA, the CDR3 is TGTGCCAGCAGCTCCAGGGACGCCGGGCCCGAGGCCAAAAACATTCAGTACTTC. Variable domain in full (rest from reference TRBV5-6 and TRBJ2-4): DAGVTQSPTHLIKTRGQQVTLRCSPKSGHDTVSWYQQALGQGPQFIFQYYEEEERQRGNFPDRFSGHQFPNYSSELNVNALLLGDSALYLCASSSRDAGPEAKNIQYFGAGTRLSVL.

This clonotype was detected only a few times. The rearrangement uses TRBV18 and TRBJ1-2; D call uncertain. Germline values: CDR1 KGHSH, CDR2 LQKENI. The CDR3 covers 13 residues. The V and J ends lost 2 bases and 4 bases respectively, with 8 bases between them. The CDR3 loop is CASSPDATYGYTF. In DNA, the CDR3 is TGTGCCAGCTCACCAGACGCAACCTATGGCTACACCTTC.

The chain uses TRBV7-2 and TRBJ2-7; weak D call: TRBD2 (6 bases). V was cut by 5 bases and J by 2 bases, with 10 bases left in between. The CDR3 has 13 residues. Germline V CDR1 and CDR2: SGHTA, FQGNSA. The CDR3 coding sequence is TGTGCCAGCAGCCGGGACTTCCCCTACGAGCAGTACTTC. This codes for CASSRDFPYEQYF.

V gene TRBV6-6 combines with J gene TRBJ1-5; D may be TRBD1 (6 bases). Trimming took off 2 bases at V and 5 bases at J, with 7 bases between the two ends. The CDR3 covers 13 residues. Germline CDR1 MNHNY, CDR2 SVGAGI (reference sequence). The CDR3 DNA reads as TGTGCCAGCAGTTACGCAGGGGATCAGCCCCAGCATTTT. Protein: CASSYAGDQPQHF.

On this clonotype itself: The junction differs from germline at one of its ends, possibly a read error. The genes are TRBV15 and TRBJ1-2; D remains ambiguous. Germline CDR1 is LNHNV and CDR2 is YYDKDF (reference sequence). This CDR3 region has 12 residues. Here the CDR3 reads CATWSENCGYTF. The CDR3 nucleotides read TGTGCCACCTGGTCAGAGAACTGTGGCTACACCTTC.

The chain uses TRBV27 and TRBJ1-4, with D tentatively TRBD1 (6 bases). V shed 5 bases and J shed 8 bases, with 21 bases lying between them. The germline gives CDR1 MNHEY, CDR2 SMNVEV (reference sequence). This CDR3 spans 16 amino acids. CDR3 loop: CASSPVPGEGREKLFF. DNA for the CDR3: TGTGCCAGCAGTCCCGTTCCAGGGGAAGGGAGGGAAAAACTGTTTTTT.

The chain links TRBV29-1 to TRBJ1-1, with D possibly TRBD1 on 5 matching bases. The CDR3 spans 15 residues. The germline gives CDR1 SQVTM, CDR2 ANQGSEA. Trimming removed 7 bases from V and 4 bases from J, with 22 bases in between. CDR3 sequence reads: CSGWSGGGVFTEAFF. CDR3 bases: TGCAGCGGGTGGAGTGGGGGGGGAGTGTTCACTGAAGCTTTCTTT. The full variable domain, completed using reference TRBV29-1 and TRBJ1-1, is SAVISQKPSRDICQRGTSLTIQCQVDSQVTMMFWYRQQPGQSLTLIATANQGSEATYESGFVIDKFPISRPNLTFSTLTVSNMSPEDSSIYLCSGWSGGGVFTEAFFGQGTRLTVV.

This clonotype was counted only a few times. The rearrangement uses TRBV29-1 and TRBJ2-1; perhaps TRBD1 as D (5 bases). Trimming left V 8 bases short and J 0 bases short, with 11 bases between. The V gene's germline CDR1 is SQVTM and CDR2 ANQGSEA. This CDR3 comprises 13 residues. The CDR3 is CSHRRSSYNEQFF. CDR3 in DNA: TGCAGCCACAGGCGAAGCTCCTACAATGAGCAGTTCTTC.

V is TRBV29-1 and J is TRBJ1-1; no clear D. The CDR3 totals 13 residues. V lost 6 bases to trimming and J lost 4 bases, with 15 bases between them. The V gene's germline CDR1 is SQVTM and CDR2 ANQGSEA. CDR3 DNA: TGCAGCGTGACGGAGGGAGGGTTCACTGAAGCTTTCTTT. Encoded protein: CSVTEGGFTEAFF.

Regarding this clonotype: The junction differs from germline at one of its ends, possibly a read error. The chain joins TRBV6-1 to TRBJ2-1; the D is unclear. This CDR3 is 16 amino acids long. CDR1 and CDR2 (germline): MNHNS, SASEGT. The CDR3 sequence: CASSERFSDSCNEQFF. CDR3 sequence (DNA): TGTGCCAGCAGTGAACGCTTCTCCGATTCCTGCAATGAGCAGTTCTTC.

This clonotype was seen only a few times. This chain joins TRBV7-2 and TRBJ2-1; unclear D gene. Per germline, CDR1 SGHTA and CDR2 FQGNSA. V was trimmed by 1 base and J by 9 bases, leaving 10 bases between them. The length of the CDR3 is 13 residues. CDR3 in amino acids: CASSLVLAREQFF. The CDR3 bases are TGTGCCAGCAGCTTAGTTTTAGCCCGTGAGCAGTTCTTC.

This clonotype turned up a few times. CDR3 region: CASSYEKGSGVAYF. In nucleotides, the CDR3 is TGTGCCAGCTCGTACGAAAAGGGCTCCGGGGTGGCGTACTTC. This sequence joins TRBV18 and TRBJ2-7, with D possibly matching TRBD2 (5 bases). Trimming removed 6 bases at V and 12 bases at J, with 24 bases between. The CDR3 has 14 residues. Germline V lookup: CDR1 KGHSH, CDR2 LQKENI.

This chain joins TRBV28 and TRBJ2-3; 16 nucleotides agree with TRBD2. CDR1 is MDHEN, CDR2 SYDVKM, per germline. The trim removed 4 bases at V and 5 bases at J, leaving 9 bases unmatched. The CDR3 contains 18 residues. The CDR3: CASSSGTSGRARIDTQYF. CDR3 nucleotide sequence: TGTGCCAGCAGTTCCGGGACTAGCGGGAGGGCTCGCATAGATACGCAGTATTTT.

V usage is TRBV12-3 or TRBV12-4 and J usage is TRBJ1-5, with a possible D match to TRBD1 (5 bases). Trimming removed 6 bases at V and 2 bases at J, with 14 bases between. This CDR3 contains 15 residues. The CDR3 spells CASSPPGWGNQPQHF. The DNA for the CDR3 is TGTGCCAGCAGCCCCCCAGGGTGGGGCAATCAGCCCCAGCATTTT.

The gene calls are TRBV29-1 and TRBJ2-1, with 9 bases matching TRBD2. The germline V gene has CDR1 SQVTM and CDR2 ANQGSEA. Trimming took 5 bases from V and 9 from J; bases not matched to a gene: 11. The CDR3 is made up of 14 amino acids. The CDR3 protein is CSVSSGGTCGEQFF. CDR3 DNA: TGCAGCGTTTCAAGCGGGGGGACCTGCGGTGAGCAGTTCTTC.

This clonotype was seen once. At one boundary the junction diverges from the germline segment, which might be a read error. This chain connects TRBV7-7 to TRBJ2-7, with D perhaps given as TRBD1 or TRBD2 (5 bases each). Germline loops: CDR1 SSHAT, CDR2 FNYEAQ (reference sequence). The CDR3 consists of 15 residues. This CDR3 is CASSDYPRTLDERYF. The CDR3 DNA sequence: TGTGCCAGCAGCGACTATCCCCGGACACTGGACGAGCGGTACTTC.

Concerning this clonotype: Sequence at one end of the junction differs from germline and may be a read error. The CDR3 DNA reads as TGCGCCAACAGCTTGGATTCCAGGGCTGGGGCCAACGTCCTGACTTTC. Amino acids: CANSLDSRAGANVLTF. The chain carries TRBV5-1 and TRBJ2-6; possible D gene TRBD1, 5 bases. This CDR3 spans 16 amino acids. Germline CDR1 and CDR2: SGHRS and YFSETQ.

This clonotype came up a few times. This chain joins TRBV15 and TRBJ2-1; 7 positions agree with TRBD1. After removal of 3 bases from V and 4 bases from J, the junction contained 12 bases not matched to a gene. CDR3 size: 17 residues. Germline values: CDR1 LNHNV, CDR2 YYDKDF (reference sequence). In DNA form, the CDR3 reads TGTGCCACCAGCAGGTATCATCCCGGGACAGAATACAATGAGCAGTTCTTC. Residues: CATSRYHPGTEYNEQFF.

CDR3 nucleotides: TGTGCCAGCAGTCCACGGCCGGGGAATGAAAAACTGTTTTTT. It codes for CASSPRPGNEKLFF. The chain employs TRBV6-5 and TRBJ1-4; D call uncertain. CDR3 length: 14 residues. Germline CDR1 and CDR2: MNHEY and SVGAGI. V lost 5 bases to trimming and J lost 5 bases, with 12 bases between them.